This TCR beta chain was found in a study of OX40 agonist ivuxolimab in advanced cancers. Findings and limits, study-wide: At 0.1 to 3.0 mg/kg and by week 6, clonal expansion occurred in CD4+ and CD8+ blood T cells.

Concerning this clone itself: Its target is not known.

Germline V gives CDR1 SEHNR, CDR2 FQNEAQ (reference sequence). The CDR3 is 19 residues long. After removal of 0 bases from V and 9 bases from J, the junction contained 15 bases not matched to a gene. TCRdb's copy holds only in-frame clones and misses some; the assay was immunoSEQ multiplex PCR. Of about 24,000 clones listed, 86% are singletons. This chain joins TRBV7-9 and TRBJ2-1; 12 bases map to TRBD2. This clonotype was sampled from an adult with an advanced solid tumor such as melanoma, head and neck, liver or kidney cancer. The material sequenced was CD4+ or CD8+ T cells sorted from blood, taken in a trial of the OX40 agonist ivuxolimab. The CDR3 protein is CASSLARIQGASGRGEQFF. CDR3 nucleotides: TGTGCCAGCAGCTTAGCTAGGATACAGGGTGCTAGCGGGAGGGGTGAGCAGTTCTTC.